This section outlines one T cell receptor beta chain sequence together with its context. This record comes from a study of blood T cell repertoires in COVID-19. Background on the study: The United States, Italy and Spain supplied acute and convalescent COVID-19 samples. Sample material is recorded as cDNA or gDNA derived from T cells, B-cell-depleted T cells, or PBMCs.

The germline CDR1 and CDR2 sequences are SNHLY and FYNNEI. V was trimmed by 4 bases and J by 5 bases, leaving 17 bases between them. CDR3 length equals 16 residues. Authors' data handling: Estimates of nucleated cell counts were drawn from the amplification of reference gene primers. Libraries were prepared by immunoSEQ multiplex PCR; TCRdb keeps only in-frame clonotypes and omits some of them. V and J calls and clone size come straight from that table; D and trimming were deduced from the DNA. The sample has under 200,000 clones, roughly nine tenths seen once; the top ten hold roughly 3.3%. The source is a man in his 70s with acute or convalescent COVID-19. The genes are TRBV2 and TRBJ1-4, with D perhaps TRBD1 (6 bases). The sample comprised peripheral blood. Written as DNA, the CDR3 is TGTGCCAGCAGTGTGGCGGGGGCAGGGAGAAATGAAAAACTGTTTTTT. The encoded protein is CASSVAGAGRNEKLFF.